The source of this TCR beta chain is a study of control samples from healthy donors and cancer patients. Method: immunoSEQ multiplex PCR; TCRdb's copy keeps in-frame clones and lacks some. The table records 75,000 to 100,000 clones, around 87% of them present only once. Sample: blood. The origin of this receptor is a woman between 50 and 59 years old in good health.

This CDR3 is CATSRARGGSQYF. CDR3 DNA: TGTGCCACCAGCAGAGCGCGGGGAGGAAGTCAGTACTTC. The genes are TRBV15 and TRBJ2-4, with D possibly matching TRBD2 (6 bases). Trimming removed 1 base from V and 12 bases from J, with 13 bases in between. The germline V gene encodes CDR1 LNHNV and CDR2 YYDKDF (reference sequence). This CDR3 is built from 13 residues.